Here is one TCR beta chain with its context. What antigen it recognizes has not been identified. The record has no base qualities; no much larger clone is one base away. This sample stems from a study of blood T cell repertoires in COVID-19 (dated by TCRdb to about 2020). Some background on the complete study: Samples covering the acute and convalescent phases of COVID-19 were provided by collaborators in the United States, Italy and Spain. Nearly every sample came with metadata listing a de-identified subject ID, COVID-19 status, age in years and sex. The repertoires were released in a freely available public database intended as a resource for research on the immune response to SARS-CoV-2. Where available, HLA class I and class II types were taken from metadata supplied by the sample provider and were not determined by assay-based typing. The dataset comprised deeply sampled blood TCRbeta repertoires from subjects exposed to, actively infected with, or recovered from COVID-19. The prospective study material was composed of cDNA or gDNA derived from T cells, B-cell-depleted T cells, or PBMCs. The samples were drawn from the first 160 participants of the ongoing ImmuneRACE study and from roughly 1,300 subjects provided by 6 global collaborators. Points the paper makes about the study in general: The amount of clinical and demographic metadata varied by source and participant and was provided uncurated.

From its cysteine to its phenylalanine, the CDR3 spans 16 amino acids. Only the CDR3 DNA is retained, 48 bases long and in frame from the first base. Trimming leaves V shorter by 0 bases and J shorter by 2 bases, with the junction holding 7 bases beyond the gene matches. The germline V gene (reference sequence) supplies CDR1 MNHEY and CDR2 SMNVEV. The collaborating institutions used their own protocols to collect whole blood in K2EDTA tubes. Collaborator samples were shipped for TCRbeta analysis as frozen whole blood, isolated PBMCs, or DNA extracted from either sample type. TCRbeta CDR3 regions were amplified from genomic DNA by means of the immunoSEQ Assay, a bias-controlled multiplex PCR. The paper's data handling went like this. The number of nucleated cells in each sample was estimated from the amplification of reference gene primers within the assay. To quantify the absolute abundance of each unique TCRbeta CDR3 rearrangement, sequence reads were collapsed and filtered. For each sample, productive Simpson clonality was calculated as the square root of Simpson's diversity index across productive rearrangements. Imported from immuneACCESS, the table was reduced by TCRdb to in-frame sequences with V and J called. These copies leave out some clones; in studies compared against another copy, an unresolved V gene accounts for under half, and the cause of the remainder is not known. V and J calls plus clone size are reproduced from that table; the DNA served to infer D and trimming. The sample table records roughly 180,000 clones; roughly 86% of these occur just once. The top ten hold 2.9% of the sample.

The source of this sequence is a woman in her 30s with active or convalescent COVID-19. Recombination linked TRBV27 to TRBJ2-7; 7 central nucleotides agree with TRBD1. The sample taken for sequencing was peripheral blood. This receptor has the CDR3 CASSLSGGFVAYEQYF. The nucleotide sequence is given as TGTGCCAGCAGTTTATCAGGGGGCTTCGTAGCCTACGAGCAGTACTTC.